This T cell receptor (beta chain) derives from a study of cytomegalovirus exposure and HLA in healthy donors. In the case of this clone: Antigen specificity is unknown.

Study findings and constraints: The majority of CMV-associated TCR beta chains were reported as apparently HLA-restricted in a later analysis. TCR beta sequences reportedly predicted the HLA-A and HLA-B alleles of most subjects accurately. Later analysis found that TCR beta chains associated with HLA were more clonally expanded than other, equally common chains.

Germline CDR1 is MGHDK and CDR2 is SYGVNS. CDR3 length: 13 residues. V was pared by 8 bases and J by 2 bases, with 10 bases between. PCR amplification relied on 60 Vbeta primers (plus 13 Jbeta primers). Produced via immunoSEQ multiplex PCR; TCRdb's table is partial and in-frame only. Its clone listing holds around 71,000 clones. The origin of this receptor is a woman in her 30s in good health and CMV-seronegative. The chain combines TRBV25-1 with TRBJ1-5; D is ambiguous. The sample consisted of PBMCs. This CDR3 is CASEPGGNQPQHF. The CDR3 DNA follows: TGTGCCAGCGAACCGGGTGGCAATCAGCCCCAGCATTTT.